Each of the 23 T cell receptor beta chains below was sequenced from the same sample in a study of blood T cell repertoires in COVID-19. The assay was immunoSEQ multiplex PCR, and TCRdb's table has in-frame clones only and misses some. The profile shows 200,000 to 250,000 clones, 88% of them singletons. The sample comprised peripheral blood. These TCRs come from a woman in her 30s with COVID-19, enrolled during active disease.

The V gene is TRBV10-3, the J gene TRBJ2-1; tentative D call: TRBD2 (6 bases). V shed 2 bases and J shed 4 bases, with 15 bases lying between them. The germline gives CDR1 ENHRY, CDR2 SYGVKD. The CDR3 totals 16 residues. CDR3 sequence: CAISEPASAGYNEQFF. In DNA form, the CDR3 reads TGTGCCATCAGTGAGCCAGCTAGCGCGGGGTACAATGAGCAGTTCTTC.

This sequence joins TRBV10-3 and TRBJ2-2; TRBD2 aligns across 7 bases. The length of the CDR3 is 15 residues. The ends lost 4 bases at V and 5 bases at J; junction bases unmatched: 7. From germline, CDR1 is ENHRY and CDR2 SYGVKD. CDR3 region: CAISGERAGTGELFF. CDR3 nucleotides: TGTGCCATCAGTGGGGAGAGAGCGGGGACCGGGGAGCTGTTTTTT.

The chain employs TRBV4-1 and TRBJ1-2, with 7 nucleotides matching TRBD1. Germline lookup yields CDR1 MGHRA and CDR2 YSYEKL. The CDR3 runs to 17 residues. V lost 3 bases and J lost 5; bases outside the gene matches: 15. CDR3 residues: CASSQDHRDRGTYGYTF. The CDR3 nucleotides read TGCGCCAGCAGCCAGGATCACCGGGACAGAGGAACATATGGCTACACCTTC.

The genes are TRBV7-9 and TRBJ1-3, with D perhaps TRBD1 (5 bases). CDR1 and CDR2 (germline): SEHNR, FQNEAQ (reference sequence). The CDR3 is 15 residues long. V was shortened by 4 bases and J by 0 bases, with 10 bases between the two germline ends. The CDR3 loop reads CASSSGQNSGNTIYF. The CDR3 nucleotides are TGTGCCAGCAGCTCCGGACAAAACTCTGGAAACACCATATATTTT.

This chain links TRBV11-2 with TRBJ1-6, with D unresolved. Germline CDR1 and CDR2: SGHAT and FQNNGV. Trimming removed 2 bases from V and 8 bases from J, with 10 bases in between. The CDR3 has 14 amino acids. The CDR3 loop reads CASSLQPGDSPLHF. In DNA form, the CDR3 reads TGTGCCAGCAGCTTACAGCCCGGGGATTCACCCCTCCACTTT.

The chain is built from TRBV6-5 and TRBJ1-6; D possibly corresponds to TRBD1 (5 bases). Trimming pared 11 bases from V and 9 bases from J, leaving 17 bases between. The CDR3 is 13 amino acids. The germline CDR1 and CDR2 sequences are MNHEY and SVGAGI. DNA for the CDR3: TGTGCCTCGGGGGTAGCTGGTGCTTCACCCCTCCACTTT. Its protein is CASGVAGASPLHF.

The rearrangement links TRBV5-6 to TRBJ2-2, with D possibly matching TRBD1 (6 bases). CDR1 is SGHDT, CDR2 YYEEEE, per germline. This CDR3 has 14 residues. Trimming took 4 bases from V and 6 from J, leaving 13 bases between them. The CDR3 nucleotides read TGTGCCAGCAGCAAACAGGGTATCCCCGGGGAGCTGTTTTTT. Residues: CASSKQGIPGELFF.

This clone was recorded only once. V and J are TRBV18 and TRBJ1-4; D not resolved. V was pared by 3 bases and J by 3 bases, with 5 bases between. The CDR3 is 13 amino acids. Per the germline V gene, CDR1 is KGHSH and CDR2 is LQKENI. Here the CDR3 reads CASSPEANEKLFF. The CDR3 region has the DNA TGTGCCAGCTCACCCGAGGCTAATGAAAAACTGTTTTTT.

This chain uses TRBV29-1 with TRBJ2-3, with D perhaps matching TRBD2 (5 bases). This CDR3 has 15 residues. The V end was cut by 3 bases, the J end by 1 base, with 14 bases between. Germline V CDR1 and CDR2: SQVTM, ANQGSEA. The CDR3 sequence is CSVDRLSAGTDTQYF. As DNA, the CDR3 is TGCAGCGTTGACAGGCTTAGCGCGGGCACAGATACGCAGTATTTT.

The genes are TRBV7-9 and TRBJ2-7, with D possibly TRBD1 on 6 matching bases. Deletions cut 4 bases from V and 5 bases from J, with 12 bases between. In germline, CDR1 is SEHNR, CDR2 FQNEAQ (reference sequence). This CDR3 is 13 amino acids long. CDR3 nucleotide sequence: TGTGCCAGCAGCTATACAGGGCTCCACGAGCAGTACGTC. Protein product: CASSYTGLHEQYV.

The chain has TRBV15 and TRBJ2-5; 9 positions match TRBD1. Unmatched junction bases numbered 7, after V lost 8 bases and J lost 3 bases. CDR1 and CDR2 (germline): LNHNV, YYDKDF (reference sequence). The CDR3 extends over 14 amino acids. CDR3 region: CATSPGTGKETQYF. CDR3 DNA sequence: TGTGCCACCTCCCCGGGGACAGGGAAAGAGACCCAGTACTTC.

The chain uses TRBV6-5 and TRBJ2-2; unclear D gene. Between the trimmed V and J ends, which lost 3 bases and 4 bases, there was a span of 12 bases. This CDR3 region has 15 residues. In germline, CDR1 is MNHEY, CDR2 SVGAGI. CDR3 amino acids: CASSYIWPITGELFF. The CDR3 region has the DNA TGTGCCAGCAGTTATATTTGGCCGATCACCGGGGAGCTGTTTTTT.

The V call is TRBV10-2, the J call TRBJ2-7, with D perhaps TRBD1 (6 bases). This CDR3 has 15 amino acids. CDR1 WSHSY and CDR2 SAAADI come from the germline V gene. Trimming left V 8 bases short and J 6 bases short, with 23 bases between. CDR3 sequence (DNA): TGCGCCAGCCGTGGAACCTCGGGACAAAGCGCCGAGCAGTACTTC. This gives the protein CASRGTSGQSAEQYF.

V usage is TRBV24-1 and J usage is TRBJ2-1, with 10 bases identical to TRBD2. The CDR3 is 17 amino acids. With 1 base clipped from V and 2 bases from J, the junction kept 4 bases outside the gene matches. The germline V gene has CDR1 KGHDR and CDR2 SFDVKD. In nucleotides, the CDR3 is TGTGCCACCAGTGATTTTTCTCTAGCGGGGGCCTACAATGAGCAGTTCTTC. Translating it yields CATSDFSLAGAYNEQFF.

V and J are TRBV19 and TRBJ1-6, with 7 bases that match TRBD1. Germline-derived CDR1 and CDR2 are LNHDA and SQIVND (reference sequence). V shed 6 bases, J shed 5 bases, and the junction held 7 bases outside the gene matches. The CDR3 loop spans 15 amino acids. This CDR3 reads CASRPTGSDNSPLHF. CDR3 DNA sequence: TGTGCCAGTAGACCGACAGGGTCGGATAATTCACCCCTCCACTTT.

The chain carries TRBV14 and TRBJ1-4; D unclear. The CDR3 totals 12 residues. Deletions cut 1 base from V and 10 bases from J, with 7 bases between. Germline V gene data show CDR1 as SGHDN and CDR2 as FVKESK. CDR3 sequence: CASSQGRGKLFF. The CDR3 bases are TGTGCCAGCAGCCAAGGCCGAGGAAAACTGTTTTTT.

CDR3 amino acids: CASINRGVRSTGELFF. The CDR3 DNA follows: TGTGCCAGTATTAATCGCGGGGTACGGAGCACCGGGGAGCTGTTTTTT. The chain combines TRBV19 with TRBJ2-2; D perhaps matches TRBD2 (6 bases). Germline V lookup: CDR1 LNHDA, CDR2 SQIVND (reference sequence). CDR3 length: 16 amino acids. V shed 7 bases and J shed 4 bases, with 19 bases lying between them.

The genes are TRBV21-1 and TRBJ2-5; TRBD2 is taken as the D call from the table, unchecked against the DNA. TRBV21-1 is annotated as a pseudogene. This CDR3 spans 14 amino acids. The CDR3 here is CASSKRGARETQYF. The CDR3, as DNA: TGTGCCAGCAGCAAGCGGGGGGCCCGGGAGACCCAGTACTTC.

The chain employs TRBV24-1 and TRBJ2-3, with D possibly being TRBD1 (6 bases). CDR3 length: 13 residues. Trimming stripped 4 bases from V and 4 bases from J, with 8 bases between. Germline CDR1 and CDR2: KGHDR and SFDVKD. The CDR3 sequence: CATSDRTADTQYF. CDR3 in DNA: TGTGCCACCAGTGACAGGACAGCAGATACGCAGTATTTT.

The DNA for the CDR3 is TGTGCCAGCAGTTACTCCTGGGGGCGCATAGAGACCCAGTACTTC. It codes for CASSYSWGRIETQYF. The chain employs TRBV6-2 or TRBV6-3 and TRBJ2-5, with TRBD1 as a possible D gene (6 bases). V lost 0 bases and J 4 bases, leaving 12 bases between the germline ends. The length of the CDR3 is 15 residues. Germline V CDR1 and CDR2: MNHEY, SVGEGT.

This clone has just one count. The rearrangement joins TRBV13 to TRBJ2-5, with TRBD2 matching over 13 bases. CDR3 size: 19 residues. The germline gives CDR1 PRHDT, CDR2 FYEKMQ (reference sequence). The ends lost 5 bases at V and 0 bases at J; junction bases unmatched: 12. The CDR3 DNA sequence: TGTGCCAGCAGCGATTCCCGGACTAGCGGGGGCAAGTACCAAGAGACCCAGTACTTC. Its translation is CASSDSRTSGGKYQETQYF.

CDR3 protein: CASSQDQRVTSYTF. The DNA for the CDR3 is TGTGCCAGCAGCCAAGATCAGAGGGTTACGAGCTACACCTTC. The rearrangement joins TRBV4-2 to TRBJ1-2; D unclear. This CDR3 comprises 14 residues. Germline assignment: CDR1 LGHNA and CDR2 YNFKEQ. The V and J ends lost 0 bases and 9 bases respectively, with 14 bases between them.

The CDR3 loop reads CASSPAGRSYNEQFF. The DNA for the CDR3 is TGTGCCAGCTCACCGGCGGGGCGCTCCTACAATGAGCAGTTCTTC. The chain combines TRBV18 with TRBJ2-1; possibly TRBD2 for D (6 bases). CDR1 is KGHSH, CDR2 LQKENI, per germline. The CDR3 extends over 15 amino acids. Trimming shortened V by 3 bases and J by 0 bases, and 9 bases separated the two germline ends.